This T cell receptor (beta chain) stems from a study of T-cell reconstitution after alpha-beta-depleted transplantation in children. General study points: High day-60 TCRbeta diversity in some patients came from surviving recipient T cells and thymic progenitors. T-cell counts and diversity at one year post-transplant came mainly from newly produced T cells.

Concerning this clonotype: Its antigen is currently unknown.

Unique molecular identifiers were incorporated during preparation of the TCRbeta library. One entry per CDR3 protein results from TCRdb running MiXCR on the PCR reads. The data show over 450,000 distinct CDR3 sequences, more than 9% seen once. V was pared by 7 bases and J by 4 bases, with 6 bases of the junction left unmatched. The CDR3 spans 15 residues. The genes are TRBV12-3 or TRBV12-4 and TRBJ2-1, with 11 bases identical to TRBD2. Sequences were derived from PBMCs, sampled before TCRalphabeta/CD19-depleted stem cell transplant. The sequence came from a child younger than 10 with inherited bone marrow failure, due to receive a stem cell transplant. The CDR3 DNA reads as TGTGCCAGCAAATTACTAGCGGGGGCTTACAATGAGCAGTTCTTC. This sequence encodes CASKLLAGAYNEQFF.